This T cell receptor beta chain appears in the sequencing data of a study of blood T cell repertoires in COVID-19. Study in general: Collection of acute and convalescent COVID-19 samples took place in the United States, Italy and Spain.

The CDR3 loop spans 15 amino acids. The V gene end was trimmed by 5 bases and the J gene end by 6 bases; junction bases not matched to a gene: 7. Germline CDR1 and CDR2: SGHVS and FNYEAQ. Per the original methods: Reference gene primer amplification in the assay estimated nucleated cell counts. Clones were sequenced by immunoSEQ multiplex PCR, and TCRdb holds only the in-frame ones, with some missing. V and J calls plus clone size are reproduced from that table; the DNA served to infer D and trimming. The sample includes about 140,000 clones, around 80% seen only once; the top ten take about 12%. The chain uses TRBV7-6 and TRBJ2-2; 9 positions match TRBD2. Sequences were obtained from peripheral blood. This clonotype was obtained from a man at least 80 years old with acute or convalescent COVID-19. The CDR3 spells CASSPKGGRAGELFF. The CDR3 region has the DNA TGTGCCAGCAGCCCTAAAGGCGGGAGGGCCGGGGAGCTGTTTTTT. Full variable domain (missing parts from reference TRBV7-6 and TRBJ2-2): GAGVSQSPRYKVTKRGQDVALRCDPISGHVSLYWYRQALGQGPEFLTYFNYEAQQDKSGLPNDRFSAERPEGSISTLTIQRTEQRDSAMYRCASSPKGGRAGELFFGEGSRLTVL.